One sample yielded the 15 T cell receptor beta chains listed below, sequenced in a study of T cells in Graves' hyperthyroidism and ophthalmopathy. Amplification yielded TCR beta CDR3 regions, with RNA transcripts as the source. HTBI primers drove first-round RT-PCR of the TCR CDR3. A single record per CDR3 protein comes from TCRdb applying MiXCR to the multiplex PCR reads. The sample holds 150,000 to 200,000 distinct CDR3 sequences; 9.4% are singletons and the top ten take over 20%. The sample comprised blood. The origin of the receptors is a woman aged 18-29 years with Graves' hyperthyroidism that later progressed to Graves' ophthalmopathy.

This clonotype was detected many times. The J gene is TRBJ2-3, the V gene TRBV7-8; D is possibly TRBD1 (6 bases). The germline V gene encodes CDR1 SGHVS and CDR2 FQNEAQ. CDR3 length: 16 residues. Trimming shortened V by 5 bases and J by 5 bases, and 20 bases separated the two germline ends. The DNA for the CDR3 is TGTGCCAGCAGCCGAAACAGGGTACCTTTAGGAGATACGCAGTATTTT. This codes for CASSRNRVPLGDTQYF.

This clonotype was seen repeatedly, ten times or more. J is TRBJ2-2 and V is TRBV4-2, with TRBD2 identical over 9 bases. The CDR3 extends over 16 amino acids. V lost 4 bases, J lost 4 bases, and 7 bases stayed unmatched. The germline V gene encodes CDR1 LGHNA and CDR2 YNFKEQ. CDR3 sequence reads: CASSPIAGEVTGELFF. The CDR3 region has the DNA TGTGCCAGCAGCCCGATAGCGGGAGAAGTCACCGGGGAGCTGTTTTTT.

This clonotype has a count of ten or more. In DNA form, the CDR3 reads TGTGCCAGCAGTCAAACCTTTCGGACTAGCGGGAGTTACTACAATGAGCAGTTCTTC. Amino acids: CASSQTFRTSGSYYNEQFF. The gene calls are TRBV12-3 or TRBV12-4 and TRBJ2-1; 13 bases match TRBD2. Trimming took 5 bases from V and 3 from J; bases not matched to a gene: 13. The CDR3 length is 19 residues.

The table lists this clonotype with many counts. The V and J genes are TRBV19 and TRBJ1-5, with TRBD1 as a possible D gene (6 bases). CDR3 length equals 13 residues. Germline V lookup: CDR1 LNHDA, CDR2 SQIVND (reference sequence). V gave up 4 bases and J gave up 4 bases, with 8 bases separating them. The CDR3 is CASSTRGNQPQHF. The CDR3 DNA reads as TGTGCCAGTAGTACCAGGGGTAATCAGCCCCAGCATTTT. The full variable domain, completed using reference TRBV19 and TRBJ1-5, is DGGITQSPKYLFRKEGQNVTLSCEQNLNHDAMYWYRQDPGQGLRLIYYSQIVNDFQKGDIAEGYSVSREKKESFPLTVTSAQKNPTAFYLCASSTRGNQPQHFGDGTRLSIL.

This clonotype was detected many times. The CDR3 region has the DNA TGTGCCAGCTCACCAGGTTTTACAGGGACTGAAGCTTTCTTT. It codes for CASSPGFTGTEAFF. This chain connects TRBV18 to TRBJ1-1; tentatively, D is TRBD1 (6 bases). V dropped 2 bases and J dropped 5 bases, with 12 bases sitting between them. Germline V gene data show CDR1 as KGHSH and CDR2 as LQKENI. The CDR3 length is 14 residues.

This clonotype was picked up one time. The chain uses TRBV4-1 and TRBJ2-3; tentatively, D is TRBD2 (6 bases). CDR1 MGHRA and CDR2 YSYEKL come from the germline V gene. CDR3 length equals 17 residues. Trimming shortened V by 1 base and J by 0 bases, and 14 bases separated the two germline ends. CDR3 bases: TGCGCCAGCAGCCAAGTAGTAGTTGGGGGGAGCACAGATACGCAGTATTTT. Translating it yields CASSQVVVGGSTDTQYF.

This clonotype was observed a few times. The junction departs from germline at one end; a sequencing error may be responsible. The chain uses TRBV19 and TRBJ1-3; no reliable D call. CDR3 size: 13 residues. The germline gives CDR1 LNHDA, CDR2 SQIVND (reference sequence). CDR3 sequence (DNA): TGTGCCAGTAGTTACACAGCTGGAGACACCATATATTTT. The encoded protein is CASSYTAGDTIYF.

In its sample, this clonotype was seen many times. Here the CDR3 DNA reads TGTGCCAGCAGTGGTGGAGGGAAAAACGAGCAGTACTTC. Translation gives CASSGGGKNEQYF. The chain has TRBV2 and TRBJ2-7; the D gene is possibly TRBD2 (6 bases). V was trimmed by 4 bases and J by 5 bases, leaving 12 bases between them. The CDR3 length is 13 residues. Germline loops: CDR1 SNHLY, CDR2 FYNNEI.

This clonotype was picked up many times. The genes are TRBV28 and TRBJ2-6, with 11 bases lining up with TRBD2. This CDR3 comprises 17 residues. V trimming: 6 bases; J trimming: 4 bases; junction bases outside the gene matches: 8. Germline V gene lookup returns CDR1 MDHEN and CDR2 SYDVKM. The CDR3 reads CASSPVSGGVGANVLTF. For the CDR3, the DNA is TGTGCCAGCAGCCCAGTTAGCGGGGGGGTGGGGGCCAACGTCCTGACTTTC. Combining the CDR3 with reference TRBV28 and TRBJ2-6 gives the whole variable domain DVKVTQSSRYLVKRTGEKVFLECVQDMDHENMFWYRQDPGLGLRLIYFSYDVKMKEKGDIPEGYSVSREKKERFSLILESASTNQTSMYLCASSPVSGGVGANVLTFGAGSRLTVL.

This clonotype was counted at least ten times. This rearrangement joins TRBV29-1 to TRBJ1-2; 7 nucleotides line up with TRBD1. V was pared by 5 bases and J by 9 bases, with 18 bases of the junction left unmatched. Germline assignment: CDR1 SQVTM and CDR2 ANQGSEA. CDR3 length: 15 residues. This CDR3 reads CSVLRGSTEGRSYTF. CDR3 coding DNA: TGCAGCGTTCTCAGGGGGTCGACAGAGGGGAGGAGCTACACCTTC.

The chain's CDR3 is CASSPGSTDTQYF. The CDR3 DNA is TGTGCCAGCAGCCCGGGGAGTACAGATACGCAGTATTTT. The V and J genes are TRBV5-6 and TRBJ2-3; tentative D call: TRBD2 (5 bases). This CDR3 is built from 13 residues. Trimming pared 4 bases from V and 3 bases from J, leaving 9 bases between. Germline assignment: CDR1 SGHDT and CDR2 YYEEEE.

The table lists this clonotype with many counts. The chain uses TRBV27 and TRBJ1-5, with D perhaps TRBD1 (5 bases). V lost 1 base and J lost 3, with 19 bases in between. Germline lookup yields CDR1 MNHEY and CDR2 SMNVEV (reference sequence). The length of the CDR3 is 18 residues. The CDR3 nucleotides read TGTGCCAGCAGTTTATGGTCGGGGGGGGGGGGAGCCAATCAGCCCCAGCATTTT. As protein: CASSLWSGGGGANQPQHF.

The CDR3 loop reads CASSLAGLLLSDTQYF. CDR3 nucleotide sequence: TGTGCCAGCAGCCTCGCGGGACTCCTACTCTCAGATACGCAGTATTTT. V gene TRBV7-2 combines with J gene TRBJ2-3; perhaps TRBD2 as D (6 bases). This CDR3 is 16 amino acids long. V lost 5 bases, J lost 4 bases, and 19 bases lay in between. Germline loops: CDR1 SGHTA, CDR2 FQGNSA.

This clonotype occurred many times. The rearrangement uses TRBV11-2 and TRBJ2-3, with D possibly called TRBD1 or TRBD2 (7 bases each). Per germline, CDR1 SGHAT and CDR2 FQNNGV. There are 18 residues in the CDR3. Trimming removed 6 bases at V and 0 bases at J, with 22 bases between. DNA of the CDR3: TGTGCCAGCAGACCGGGGTTCAGGGGGGGGCCTAGCACAGATACGCAGTATTTT. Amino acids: CASRPGFRGGPSTDTQYF.

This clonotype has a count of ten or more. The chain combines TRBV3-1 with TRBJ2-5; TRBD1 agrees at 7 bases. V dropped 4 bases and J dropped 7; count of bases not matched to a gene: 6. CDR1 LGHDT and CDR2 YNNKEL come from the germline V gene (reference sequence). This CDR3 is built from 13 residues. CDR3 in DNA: TGTGCCAGCAGCCCCAGGGGGTTTGGGACCCAGTACTTC. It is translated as CASSPRGFGTQYF.